Each of the 9 T cell receptor beta chains below was sequenced from the same sample in a study of T cell changes during pregnancy in multiple sclerosis. Sequencing was performed with immunoSEQ multiplex PCR; in TCRdb, only in-frame clones are kept and a portion is missing. The repertoire consists of 40,000 to 60,000 clones, with over 90% occurring once and the leading ten covering around 6.4%. The sequences come from CD8+ T cells from peripheral blood mononuclear cells, collected in the first trimester of pregnancy. All receptors come from a female donor with multiple sclerosis, enrolled in a pregnancy study.

V is TRBV6-5 and J is TRBJ2-7, with 8 bases identical to TRBD2. The CDR3 consists of 13 residues. V dropped 6 bases and J dropped 2; count of bases not matched to a gene: 3. Germline CDR1 and CDR2: MNHEY and SVGAGI. CDR3 sequence: CASRLAETYEQYF. As DNA, the CDR3 is TGTGCCAGCAGACTAGCGGAAACCTACGAGCAGTACTTC.

The V and J genes are TRBV19 and TRBJ1-1; 8 nucleotides align to TRBD1. In germline, CDR1 is LNHDA, CDR2 SQIVND (reference sequence). V was pared by 10 bases and J by 4 bases, with 8 bases of the junction left unmatched. This CDR3 spans 13 amino acids. The CDR3 coding sequence is TGTGCCATGCTCGACACAGGGGGCACTGAAGCTTTCTTT. This codes for CAMLDTGGTEAFF.

The chain is built from TRBV27 and TRBJ2-7; tentatively, D is TRBD1 (5 bases). V lost 3 bases and J 4 bases, leaving 10 bases between the germline ends. Germline V lookup: CDR1 MNHEY, CDR2 SMNVEV (reference sequence). The CDR3 is 13 residues long. The CDR3 reads CASSLADKYEQYF. In DNA, the CDR3 is TGTGCCAGCAGTTTGGCGGACAAGTACGAGCAGTACTTC.

This clone was detected only once. J is TRBJ2-3 and V is TRBV5-6, with 11 nucleotides matching TRBD2. Germline V gene data show CDR1 as SGHDT and CDR2 as YYEEEE. V lost 0 bases and J lost 4; bases outside the gene matches: 13. There are 19 residues in the CDR3. In nucleotides, the CDR3 is TGTGCCAGCAGCTTGGGACATTTGGTAGCGGGAGGGACCTCAGATACGCAGTATTTT. This translates into CASSLGHLVAGGTSDTQYF.

This clone was found once. The V gene is TRBV5-1, the J gene TRBJ2-7; D possibly corresponds to TRBD2 (6 bases). Trimming cost V 1 base and J 0 bases, with 8 bases left between them. The CDR3 is 14 amino acids. The germline gives CDR1 SGHRS, CDR2 YFSETQ. CDR3 coding DNA: TGCGCCAGCAGCTTGCGAGCGGGCTCCTACGAGCAGTACTTC. This codes for CASSLRAGSYEQYF.

The genes are TRBV10-3 and TRBJ1-2; D is possibly TRBD1 (5 bases). Trimming took 6 bases from V and 8 from J, leaving 13 bases between them. Germline V gives CDR1 ENHRY, CDR2 SYGVKD. The CDR3 totals 12 residues. The DNA of the CDR3 is TGTGCCATCAGAGGCCAGGGCGGAGGCTACACCTTC. This codes for CAIRGQGGGYTF.

The rearrangement links TRBV27 to TRBJ2-7; 9 bases align to TRBD1. This CDR3 has 14 amino acids. Germline-derived CDR1 and CDR2 are MNHEY and SMNVEV (reference sequence). The junction had 5 bases not matched to a gene; V was cut back by 2 bases and J by 6 bases. As DNA, the CDR3 is TGTGCCAGCAGTTTAATCGGGACAGGGTTCGAGCAGTACTTC. It translates to CASSLIGTGFEQYF.

In this sample, this clone turned up once. The CDR3 reads CASSTGTHYGYTF. The CDR3 DNA is TGTGCCAGCAGCACAGGGACCCACTATGGCTACACCTTC. The chain recombines TRBV13 with TRBJ1-2, with D tentatively TRBD1 (6 bases). Germline CDR1 reads PRHDT; CDR2 reads FYEKMQ (reference sequence). There are 13 residues in the CDR3. V lost 5 bases to trimming and J lost 3 bases, with 10 bases between them.

The J gene is TRBJ2-1, the V gene TRBV28; 9 bases align to TRBD2. Germline loops: CDR1 MDHEN, CDR2 SYDVKM. The CDR3 has 16 residues. V shed 3 bases and J 5 bases; nucleotides not matched to a gene: 8. The CDR3 region has the DNA TGTGCCAGCAGTTTGGGCGGGACTAGCTTAGACAATGAGCAGTTCTTC. Its translation is CASSLGGTSLDNEQFF.